This T cell receptor (beta chain) was sequenced during a study listed by TCRdb under 2016. Library method: RT-PCR. Sequencing was performed on an Illumina MiSeq. TCRdb reprocessed the public reads (quality trimming at Q25 with fastp, clone calling with MiXCR) and kept in-frame beta chains. Entries that share a CDR3 protein sequence are merged under the most common genes and DNA. Across this sample there are about 680,000 distinct CDR3 sequences, with 11% to 15% seen only once. The ten largest clones represent 3.6% of the sample. The CDR3 has 14 amino acids, counting the end cysteine and phenylalanine. Left in the record is the CDR3 DNA by itself, 42 bases read in frame from the first base. V loses 7 bases, J loses 2 bases, and the germline ends lie 15 bases apart. Taken from the germline V gene, the CDR1 and CDR2 loops are SGHRS and YFSETQ. This clonotype occurred many times. The antigen it binds to is not known. No qualities accompany the bases; no much larger clone lies one base away.

Recombination joined TRBV5-1 with TRBJ1-2, with TRBD1 tentatively as D gene (6 bases match). This clonotype was sampled from a female donor in good health, serving as a healthy control. The sample taken for sequencing was memory CD4+ T cells from blood. Here the CDR3 is given as CASSGQQRNYGYTF. Read as DNA, the sequence is TGCGCCAGCTCCGGACAGCAGCGAAACTATGGCTACACCTTC.